The sequence of this TCR beta chain was determined in a study of PD-1 blockade in classical Hodgkin lymphoma. General study findings and limits: CD4+ TCR diversity climbed significantly by C4D1, unlike CD8+ TCR diversity.

Brentuximab vedotin exposure varied, and every patient relapsed after autologous stem cell transplantation. Measured with immunoSEQ multiplex PCR; TCRdb has only the in-frame clones, and not every one. The repertoire consists of about 40,000 clones, with under 75% occurring once and the leading ten covering 3% to 3.5%. The CDR3 has 16 amino acids. Of note for this clone: Its antigen is not known.

Sequencing used peripheral blood mononuclear cells (PBMCs), obtained at baseline. This TCR was recovered from a human donor with classical Hodgkin lymphoma. The chain has TRBV21-1 and TRBJ1-1. TRBV21-1 is a recognized pseudogene. The DNA of the CDR3 is TGTGCCAGCAGCGCAAAGTGGGGTCTCGGCGGCACTGAAGCTTTCTTT. It is translated as CASSAKWGLGGTEAFF.